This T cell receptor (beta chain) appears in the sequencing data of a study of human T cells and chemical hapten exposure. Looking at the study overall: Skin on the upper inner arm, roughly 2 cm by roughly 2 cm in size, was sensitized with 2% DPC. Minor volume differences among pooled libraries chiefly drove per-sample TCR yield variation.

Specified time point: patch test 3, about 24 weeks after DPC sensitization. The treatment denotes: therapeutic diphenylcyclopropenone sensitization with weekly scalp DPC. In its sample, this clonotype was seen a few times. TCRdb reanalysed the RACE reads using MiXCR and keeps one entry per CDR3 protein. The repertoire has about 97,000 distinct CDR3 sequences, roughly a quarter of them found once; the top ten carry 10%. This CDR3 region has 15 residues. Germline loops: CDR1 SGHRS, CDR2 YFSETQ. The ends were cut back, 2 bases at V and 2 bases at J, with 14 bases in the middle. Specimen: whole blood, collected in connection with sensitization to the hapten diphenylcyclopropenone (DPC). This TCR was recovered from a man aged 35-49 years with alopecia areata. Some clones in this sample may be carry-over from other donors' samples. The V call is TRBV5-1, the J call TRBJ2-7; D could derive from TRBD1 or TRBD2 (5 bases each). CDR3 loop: CASSFTGTRAYEQYF. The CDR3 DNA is TGCGCCAGCAGCTTCACCGGGACCCGCGCCTACGAGCAGTACTTC.